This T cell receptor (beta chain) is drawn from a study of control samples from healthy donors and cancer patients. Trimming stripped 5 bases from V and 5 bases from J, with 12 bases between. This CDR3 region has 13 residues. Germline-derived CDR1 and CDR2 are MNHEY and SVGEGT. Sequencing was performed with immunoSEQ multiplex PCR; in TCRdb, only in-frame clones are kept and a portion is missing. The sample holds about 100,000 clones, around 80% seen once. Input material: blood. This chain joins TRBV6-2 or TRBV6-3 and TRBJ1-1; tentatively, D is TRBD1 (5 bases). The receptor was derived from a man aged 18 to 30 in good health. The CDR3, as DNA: TGTGCCAGCAGTCCGCAGGGTTGGACTGAAGCTTTCTTT. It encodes CASSPQGWTEAFF.